This TCR beta chain was recorded in a study of graft-versus-host responses after intestinal transplantation. The CDR3 contains 15 residues. Points from the study as a whole: Early post-transplant HvG declines were associated with peak circulating GvH clone levels.

Concerning this clone itself: The antigen remains undetermined.

Produced via immunoSEQ multiplex PCR; TCRdb's table is partial and in-frame only. In the table there are 75,000 to 95,000 clones, 75% to 95% of which are singletons. The sample was unstimulated CD4+ T cells sorted from spleen or lymph node cells, taken before transplant. This chain connects TRBV12-2 to TRBJ2-7; TRBD1, the table's D call, was not compared with the DNA. TRBV12-2 is a known pseudogene. This sequence originates from a human donor who was the organ donor for an intestinal transplant. The DNA of the CDR3 is TGTGCAAGTCGCTTGGCCGGGACAGGGTACCACGAGCAGTACTTC. Translating it yields CASRLAGTGYHEQYF.